The 32 T cell receptor beta chains listed next were all sequenced from one sample in a study of naive and memory T cell subsets. A UMI-containing oligonucleotide was joined by 3' ligation to the TCR cDNA template. Ligated cDNA underwent four rounds of PCR with nested alpha and beta constant region primers and SP2. TCRdb recomputed calls from the UMI-ligation and nested PCR reads with MiXCR, one row per CDR3 protein. The sample yields more than 20,000 distinct CDR3 sequences, 4% to 6.5% seen once. The sequenced sample was blood. All receptors derive from an adult in good health.

This clonotype was detected ten times or more. A read error may account for a junction end that differs from germline. This chain links TRBV9 with TRBJ1-1, with unresolved D. Germline assignment: CDR1 SGDLS and CDR2 YYNGEE. This CDR3 contains 9 residues. CDR3 nucleotides: TGTGCCAGCAGCGGGGCGCTTAACTTT. It codes for CASSGALNF.

This clonotype was detected ten times or more. The CDR3 DNA is TGCAGCGCCATCCCACTGGGCGAGCCTTTCTTT. It encodes CSAIPLGEPFF. The chain uses TRBV29-1 and TRBJ1-1; D gene unclear. Germline CDR1 and CDR2: SQVTM and ANQGSEA. V lost 7 bases to trimming and J lost 12 bases, with 18 bases between them. This CDR3 is 11 amino acids long.

This clonotype was recorded at least ten times. This chain connects TRBV7-3 to TRBJ2-6, with a possible D match to TRBD1 (6 bases). This CDR3 spans 18 amino acids. Per the germline V gene, CDR1 is SGHTA and CDR2 is FQGTGA. V was cut by 4 bases and J by 1 base, with 17 bases left in between. CDR3: CASSSDYRESSGANVLTF. In nucleotides, the CDR3 is TGTGCCAGCAGCTCAGACTACAGGGAGTCTTCTGGGGCCAACGTCCTGACTTTC.

Within the sample, this clonotype is medium-sized (0.01 to 0.1%). The V call is TRBV7-9, the J call TRBJ2-1; a weak D match, TRBD2 (5 bases). The CDR3 runs to 14 residues. Germline V gives CDR1 SEHNR, CDR2 FQNEAQ (reference sequence). The V gene lost 4 bases and the J gene lost 10 bases, with 17 bases spanning the gap. The CDR3 region is CASSSLDYLAEQFF. CDR3 bases: TGTGCCAGCAGCTCGCTCGACTACCTCGCCGAGCAGTTCTTC. Together with reference TRBV7-9 and TRBJ2-1, the CDR3 gives the full variable domain: DTGVSQNPRHKITKRGQNVTFRCDPISEHNRLYWYRQTLGQGPEFLTYFQNEAQLEKSRLLSDRFSAERPKGSFSTLEIQRTEQGDSAMYLCASSSLDYLAEQFFGPGTRLTVL.

The sample holds many counts of this clonotype. The gene calls are TRBV7-2 and TRBJ1-2; D uncertain. V was pared by 2 bases and J by 4 bases, with 11 bases between. The V gene's germline CDR1 is SGHTA and CDR2 FQGNSA. The CDR3 extends over 14 amino acids. CDR3 nucleotide sequence: TGTGCCAGCAGCTTATCTCCCAGCCCCTATGGCTACACCTTC. Translating gives CASSLSPSPYGYTF.

In this sample, this clonotype turned up many times. The gene calls are TRBV5-1 and TRBJ2-1; TRBD2 aligns across 9 bases. Germline V CDR1 and CDR2: SGHRS, YFSETQ. This CDR3 is 14 amino acids long. Trimming took 6 bases from V and 2 from J; bases not matched to a gene: 3. The CDR3 protein is CASTAGGAYNEQFF. CDR3 coding DNA: TGCGCCAGCACGGCGGGAGGGGCCTACAATGAGCAGTTCTTC.

This clonotype is labeled medium-sized. The CDR3 spells CSARFVSEGIEQYF. The CDR3 bases are TGCAGTGCTAGATTCGTTTCAGAGGGTATCGAGCAGTACTTC. The chain links TRBV20-1 to TRBJ2-7, with a possible D match to TRBD2 (5 bases). V was shortened by 2 bases and J by 6 bases, with 17 bases between the two germline ends. The CDR3 is 14 amino acids. Germline CDR1 is DFQATT and CDR2 is SNEGSKA (reference sequence).

Many counts were recorded for this clonotype. The V call is TRBV10-3, the J call TRBJ1-1; D not certain. CDR1 ENHRY and CDR2 SYGVKD come from the germline V gene. Deletions cut 2 bases from V and 3 bases from J, with 4 bases between. This CDR3 is 12 amino acids long. CDR3 DNA sequence: TGTGCCATCAGTGAGGGGTACACTGAAGCTTTCTTT. It specifies CAISEGYTEAFF.

The table lists this clonotype with many counts. V is TRBV10-3 and J is TRBJ2-1; D is uncertain. Germline V gene data show CDR1 as ENHRY and CDR2 as SYGVKD. V was trimmed by 2 bases and J by 6 bases, leaving 17 bases between them. This CDR3 has 16 amino acids. The CDR3 sequence is CAISEVRGSMINEQFF. For the CDR3, the DNA is TGTGCCATCAGTGAGGTCCGCGGATCAATGATCAATGAGCAGTTCTTC.

By share, this clonotype ranks as medium-sized. The rearrangement joins TRBV29-1 to TRBJ2-3; 7 bases fit TRBD2. Germline values: CDR1 SQVTM, CDR2 ANQGSEA. The length of the CDR3 is 13 residues. Germline trimming cut 6 bases from V and 3 bases from J; bases unmatched to any gene: 6. DNA of the CDR3: TGCAGCGTGACTAGCCTGGGAACAGATACGCAGTATTTT. This translates into CSVTSLGTDTQYF.

This clonotype was observed many times. This rearrangement joins TRBV2 to TRBJ1-5; no reliable D call. This CDR3 spans 12 amino acids. V was clipped by 4 bases and J by 9 bases, with 10 bases between them. CDR1 and CDR2 (germline): SNHLY, FYNNEI. The CDR3 here is CASSGGVGPQHF. In DNA form, the CDR3 reads TGTGCCAGCAGTGGAGGTGTGGGGCCCCAGCATTTT.

This rearrangement joins TRBV19 to TRBJ2-7, with D perhaps TRBD1 (6 bases). The CDR3 sequence is 15 residues long. Trimming took off 8 bases at V and 0 bases at J, with 17 bases between the two ends. The germline CDR1 and CDR2 sequences are LNHDA and SQIVND (reference sequence). In DNA, the CDR3 is TGTGCCAGTGGACCGACCCAGGGGTACTCCTACGAGCAGTACTTC. It translates to CASGPTQGYSYEQYF.

At least ten counts were recorded for this clonotype. This chain joins TRBV10-3 and TRBJ1-6, with D unclear. The germline V gene has CDR1 ENHRY and CDR2 SYGVKD. The CDR3 is made up of 13 amino acids. With 3 bases removed from V and 5 bases from J, the gap between germline ends came to 5 bases. CDR3 in amino acids: CAISELDNSPLHF. The CDR3, as DNA: TGTGCCATCAGTGAACTGGATAATTCACCCCTCCACTTT.

This clonotype appeared many times. The chain employs TRBV6-2 or TRBV6-3 and TRBJ1-5, with D unclear. CDR3 length: 14 residues. The ends were cut back, 7 bases at V and 5 bases at J, with 15 bases in the middle. CDR1 is MNHEY, CDR2 SVGEGT, per germline. Here the CDR3 reads CASTNPNVHQPQHF. CDR3 in DNA: TGTGCCAGCACCAACCCAAACGTTCATCAGCCCCAGCATTTT.

This clonotype was counted many times. The rearrangement uses TRBV27 and TRBJ2-7, with D perhaps assigned TRBD1 or TRBD2 (6 bases each). Trimming stripped 6 bases from V and 4 bases from J, with 10 bases between. Germline loops: CDR1 MNHEY, CDR2 SMNVEV (reference sequence). The CDR3 has 12 amino acids. The CDR3 is CASSRGGYEQYF. The CDR3 DNA is TGTGCCAGCAGCCGAGGGGGGTACGAGCAGTACTTC.

This chain connects TRBV6-1 to TRBJ2-7, with no clear D. V was trimmed by 3 bases and J by 3 bases, leaving 15 bases between them. Germline loops: CDR1 MNHNS, CDR2 SASEGT. There are 15 residues in the CDR3. CDR3 sequence: CASSDGPHRDYEQYF. In DNA form, the CDR3 reads TGTGCCAGCAGTGACGGACCACACAGAGACTACGAGCAGTACTTC.

In its sample, this clonotype was seen many times. The genes are TRBV27 and TRBJ2-7; TRBD2 matches 7 bases. Germline loops: CDR1 MNHEY, CDR2 SMNVEV (reference sequence). V lost 3 bases and J lost 3; bases outside the gene matches: 8. CDR3 length equals 15 residues. CDR3 region: CASSFKLAFDYEQYF. DNA for the CDR3: TGTGCCAGCAGTTTCAAACTAGCGTTTGACTACGAGCAGTACTTC.

This chain joins TRBV28 and TRBJ2-7; 9 nucleotides match TRBD1. Germline assignment: CDR1 MDHEN and CDR2 SYDVKM. The CDR3 length is 13 residues. The V segment lost 3 bases and the J segment 6 bases; nucleotides outside the gene matches: 3. The CDR3 here is CASSLGQGIEQYF. In DNA form, the CDR3 reads TGTGCCAGCAGTTTGGGACAGGGTATCGAGCAGTACTTC.

This clonotype occurred a few times. The CDR3 DNA reads TGTGCCAGCAGTGGCTCCCGGGACTACCCGCAAGAGACCCAGTACTTC. It is translated as CASSGSRDYPQETQYF. V gene TRBV25-1 combines with J gene TRBJ2-5; 7 bases map to TRBD2. Trimming cost V 4 bases and J 2 bases; bases outside gene matches: 10. Germline CDR1 is MGHDK and CDR2 is SYGVNS. The CDR3 has 16 amino acids.

This clonotype is medium-sized in the sample. V and J are TRBV27 and TRBJ2-7; 7 bases fit TRBD1. V trimming: 2 bases; J trimming: 5 bases; junction bases outside the gene matches: 18. This CDR3 has 18 residues. Per germline, CDR1 MNHEY and CDR2 SMNVEV (reference sequence). The CDR3 sequence: CASSLVPPVDRLLNEQYF. The CDR3 region has the DNA TGTGCCAGCAGTTTAGTCCCCCCCGTGGACAGGCTGCTTAACGAGCAGTACTTC.

This clonotype was seen repeatedly, ten times or more. The J gene is TRBJ2-5, the V gene TRBV29-1; tentatively, D is TRBD1 or TRBD2 (8 bases each). The ends were cut back, 0 bases at V and 3 bases at J, with 17 bases in the middle. Germline V CDR1 and CDR2: SQVTM, ANQGSEA. The CDR3 is 16 residues long. CDR3 nucleotide sequence: TGCAGCGTTGAAGATCGTGGACAGGGACTAGAAGAGACCCAGTACTTC. Translated, it gives CSVEDRGQGLEETQYF.

This rearrangement joins TRBV4-2 to TRBJ1-5; D gene uncertain. With 3 bases removed from V and 7 bases from J, the gap between germline ends came to 13 bases. CDR1 and CDR2 from the germline V gene are LGHNA and YNFKEQ. The CDR3 runs 14 residues. CDR3 region: CASSQADGFQPQHF. CDR3 nucleotides: TGTGCCAGCAGCCAGGCCGACGGTTTCCAGCCCCAGCATTTT.

This clonotype was seen repeatedly, ten times or more. The J gene is TRBJ2-7, the V gene TRBV4-2, with a possible D match to TRBD2 (5 bases). The CDR3 totals 13 residues. With 3 bases removed from V and 2 bases from J, the gap between germline ends came to 8 bases. The germline V gene has CDR1 LGHNA and CDR2 YNFKEQ. DNA for the CDR3: TGTGCCAGCAGCCACGACGGGGCCTACGAGCAGTACTTC. Translation: CASSHDGAYEQYF.

This clonotype ranks as medium-sized. V gene TRBV7-9 combines with J gene TRBJ2-1; D remains ambiguous. CDR1 is SEHNR and CDR2 is FQNEAQ in the germline V gene (reference sequence). V dropped 5 bases and J dropped 5 bases, with 16 bases sitting between them. This CDR3 spans 15 amino acids. CDR3 amino acids: CASSQPLSADNEQFF. The CDR3 coding sequence is TGTGCCAGCAGCCAACCCTTGAGCGCAGACAATGAGCAGTTCTTC.

In its sample, this clonotype was seen many times. This chain joins TRBV21-1 and TRBJ1-5; the table's TRBD1 call for D was not verified on the DNA. TRBV21-1 constitutes a pseudogene. The CDR3 contains 17 residues. The CDR3 spells CASTPKRRQGQNQPQHF. The CDR3, as DNA: TGTGCCAGCACCCCCAAGAGGAGACAGGGTCAGAATCAGCCCCAGCATTTT.

A few counts support this clonotype. This may be a read error, as it is one base from a much larger clone. The J gene is TRBJ2-2, the V gene TRBV4-1; 7 bases are shared with TRBD2. The CDR3 has 17 amino acids. Looked up from germline, CDR1 is MGHRA and CDR2 is YSYEKL. V lost 1 base and J lost 4; bases outside the gene matches: 9. The CDR3 region is CASSQVLAGVGTGELFF. CDR3 sequence (DNA): TGCGCCAGCAGCCAAGTTTTGGCGGGAGTGGGCACCGGGGAGCTGTTTTTT.

Ten or more counts support this clonotype. This sequence joins TRBV19 and TRBJ1-1; D is unclear. V lost 5 bases and J 1 base, leaving 8 bases between the germline ends. This CDR3 spans 13 amino acids. CDR1 is LNHDA, CDR2 SQIVND, per germline (reference sequence). In DNA, the CDR3 is TGTGCCAGTAGTGTGACCTGGAACACTGAAGCTTTCTTT. This codes for CASSVTWNTEAFF.

The chain uses TRBV19 and TRBJ2-2; the D is unclear. CDR3 size: 14 residues. Trimming shortened V by 9 bases and J by 1 base, and 12 bases separated the two germline ends. From germline, CDR1 is LNHDA and CDR2 SQIVND (reference sequence). CDR3 loop: CASRFDRNTGELFF. CDR3 in DNA: TGTGCCAGCCGATTCGACCGGAACACCGGGGAGCTGTTTTTT.

As DNA, the CDR3 is TGCAGCGTTGAGGGGGCTGAAGCTTTCTTT. Protein: CSVEGAEAFF. The genes are TRBV29-1 and TRBJ1-1, with a tentative D call TRBD1 (5 bases). Trimming stripped 3 bases from V and 6 bases from J, with 5 bases between. The germline V gene encodes CDR1 SQVTM and CDR2 ANQGSEA. The CDR3 sequence is 10 residues long.

The rearrangement links TRBV19 to TRBJ1-5; 9 bases match TRBD1. The CDR3 consists of 17 residues. In germline, CDR1 is LNHDA, CDR2 SQIVND (reference sequence). The V segment lost 9 bases and the J segment 0 bases; nucleotides outside the gene matches: 12. This CDR3 reads CASQEGTGSYSNQPQHF. CDR3 nucleotides: TGTGCCAGCCAAGAGGGGACAGGGAGCTATAGCAATCAGCCCCAGCATTTT.

This clonotype was counted many times. The chain has TRBV20-1 and TRBJ1-2; TRBD1 matches at 7 bases. Germline CDR1 is DFQATT and CDR2 is SNEGSKA (reference sequence). Trimming removed 5 bases from V and 6 bases from J; junction bases left unmatched: 15. This CDR3 region has 15 residues. CDR3 region: CSALLKQGKPHGYTF. In DNA form, the CDR3 reads TGCAGTGCTCTTCTTAAACAGGGGAAGCCCCATGGCTACACCTTC.

The gene calls are TRBV4-1 and TRBJ1-1; D may be TRBD1 (6 bases). The V end was cut by 0 bases, the J end by 7 bases, with 9 bases between. Germline V gives CDR1 MGHRA, CDR2 YSYEKL. This CDR3 region has 13 residues. Here the CDR3 DNA reads TGCGCCAGCAGCCAAGACAGGGGCCGTGAAGCTTTCTTT. It encodes CASSQDRGREAFF.